One sample yielded the 20 T cell receptor beta chains listed below, sequenced in a study of T cell responses to AZD1222 COVID-19 vaccine. The repertoire was sequenced with immunoSEQ multiplex PCR; TCRdb's copy has only in-frame clones and lacks some. This repertoire shows approximately 190,000 clones, about 93% found once; its top ten account for less than 1.2%. This material consisted of peripheral blood, taken 28 days after the second AZD1222 dose. Every receptor here comes from an adult who received the AZD1222 COVID-19 vaccine.

The chain uses TRBV28 and TRBJ2-3; D possibly corresponds to TRBD1 (5 bases). Trimming took 7 bases from V and 0 from J, leaving 17 bases between them. CDR1 and CDR2 from the germline V gene are MDHEN and SYDVKM. The CDR3 extends over 16 amino acids. Here the CDR3 DNA reads TGTGCCAGCACTTTGGGGCGACCAACTAGCACAGATACGCAGTATTTT. Translation: CASTLGRPTSTDTQYF.

The rearrangement uses TRBV7-8 and TRBJ1-1; no reliable D call. The CDR3 extends over 13 amino acids. Trimming took 10 bases from V and 2 from J, leaving 14 bases between them. Per the germline V gene, CDR1 is SGHVS and CDR2 is FQNEAQ. CDR3 sequence: CAIQPGFNTEAFF. CDR3 in DNA: TGTGCCATCCAACCGGGATTCAACACTGAAGCTTTCTTT.

The chain joins TRBV19 to TRBJ2-2, with 9 bases lining up with TRBD1. V shed 7 bases, J shed 7 bases, and the junction held 10 bases outside the gene matches. Germline loops: CDR1 LNHDA, CDR2 SQIVND (reference sequence). The length of the CDR3 is 15 residues. For the CDR3, the DNA is TGTGCCAGTATTTCCCGGGACAGGGTCGGCGGGGAGCTGTTTTTT. This translates into CASISRDRVGGELFF.

The CDR3 nucleotides are TGTGCCAGCAGCGATTACCCCTCTGGGGCCAACGTCCTGACTTTC. Its protein is CASSDYPSGANVLTF. The V and J genes are TRBV7-3 and TRBJ2-6; D remains ambiguous. V was pared by 5 bases and J by 0 bases, with 8 bases between. The germline V gene encodes CDR1 SGHTA and CDR2 FQGTGA. This CDR3 region has 15 residues. Full variable domain (outside the CDR3, taken from reference TRBV7-3 and TRBJ2-6): GAGVSQTPSNKVTEKGKYVELRCDPISGHTALYWYRQSLGQGPEFLIYFQGTGAADDSGLPNDRFFAVRPEGSVSTLKIQRTERGDSAVYLCASSDYPSGANVLTFGAGSRLTVL.

The J gene is TRBJ1-2, the V gene TRBV7-2, with TRBD1 as a possible D gene (5 bases). Germline V gene sequence: CDR1 SGHTA, CDR2 FQGNSA. The V end lost 0 bases, the J end lost 0 bases, and 8 bases lay between the germline ends. The CDR3 length is 15 residues. CDR3 DNA sequence: TGTGCCAGCAGCTTAGCGGGACCAGCTAACTATGGCTACACCTTC. Its protein product is CASSLAGPANYGYTF.

V gene TRBV13 combines with J gene TRBJ2-7; 7 nucleotides agree with TRBD1. V was clipped by 3 bases and J by 3 bases; unmatched bases: 2. CDR3 length: 13 residues. Germline values: CDR1 PRHDT, CDR2 FYEKMQ (reference sequence). CDR3 sequence (DNA): TGTGCCAGCAGCTTTGGGACAGACTACGAGCAGTACTTC. Its translation: CASSFGTDYEQYF. The full variable domain, with the rest looked up from reference TRBV13 and TRBJ2-7, is AAGVIQSPRHLIKEKRETATLKCYPIPRHDTVYWYQQGPGQDPQFLISFYEKMQSDKGSIPDRFSAQQFSDYHSELNMSSLELGDSALYFCASSFGTDYEQYFGPGTRLTVT.

The gene calls are TRBV5-4 and TRBJ2-3, with a possible D match to TRBD1 (6 bases). Trimming pared 2 bases from V and 3 bases from J, leaving 10 bases between. Germline V gene data show CDR1 as SGHNT and CDR2 as YYREEE (reference sequence). The CDR3 is made up of 14 amino acids. CDR3 coding DNA: TGTGCCAGCAGCTTAGGGGGATCTACAGATACGCAGTATTTT. Its protein product is CASSLGGSTDTQYF.

The gene calls are TRBV19 and TRBJ1-2; no firm D call. CDR1 and CDR2 from the germline V gene are LNHDA and SQIVND (reference sequence). The CDR3 extends over 16 amino acids. V lost 7 bases, J lost 4 bases, and 22 bases lay in between. The CDR3 here is CASIPGSTPLFYGYTF. The CDR3 DNA reads as TGTGCCAGTATTCCCGGCAGTACACCCCTGTTCTATGGCTACACCTTC.

The V gene is TRBV14, the J gene TRBJ1-2, with 7 bases that match TRBD1. CDR1 and CDR2 (germline): SGHDN, FVKESK. The V and J ends lost 4 bases and 1 base, in that order; junction bases with no gene match: 6. This CDR3 has 15 residues. In nucleotides, the CDR3 is TGTGCCAGCAGCCCCCCTGGGGACAGTAACTATGGCTACACCTTC. Amino acid sequence: CASSPPGDSNYGYTF.

This chain links TRBV9 with TRBJ1-3; D is uncertain. Germline lookup yields CDR1 SGDLS and CDR2 YYNGEE. The V gene lost 10 bases and the J gene lost 4 bases, with 9 bases spanning the gap. The CDR3 is made up of 11 amino acids. The CDR3 here is CASEGGNTIYF. The CDR3 coding sequence is TGTGCCTCCGAAGGAGGAAACACCATATATTTT.

This chain links TRBV7-9 with TRBJ1-1; 9 bases fit TRBD1. Trimming took 5 bases from V and 6 from J; bases not matched to a gene: 10. Germline CDR1 is SEHNR and CDR2 is FQNEAQ (reference sequence). The CDR3 consists of 15 residues. The CDR3 sequence: CASSPPQGASPEAFF. The CDR3 nucleotides are TGTGCCAGCAGCCCCCCACAGGGGGCGTCCCCTGAAGCTTTCTTT.

This chain links TRBV9 with TRBJ2-2; the D gene could be TRBD1 or TRBD2 (6 bases each). This CDR3 is 15 amino acids long. The germline gives CDR1 SGDLS, CDR2 YYNGEE. V was trimmed by 0 bases and J by 5 bases, leaving 11 bases between them. For the CDR3, the DNA is TGTGCCAGCAGCGTAGGGGGGGCGCGAACCGGGGAGCTGTTTTTT. Its protein product is CASSVGGARTGELFF.

The CDR3 nucleotides read TGTGCCAGCAGTTCGGCGGGGACAGGAGGAAACACTGAAGCTTTCTTT. Residues: CASSSAGTGGNTEAFF. V gene TRBV28 combines with J gene TRBJ1-1; 8 bases are shared with TRBD1. The CDR3 spans 16 residues. Per germline, CDR1 MDHEN and CDR2 SYDVKM. V was clipped by 4 bases and J by 2 bases; unmatched bases: 9.

The rearrangement uses TRBV4-1 and TRBJ1-2; the D is unclear. This CDR3 spans 15 amino acids. V was trimmed by 0 bases and J by 2 bases, leaving 10 bases between them. Germline V gene sequence: CDR1 MGHRA, CDR2 YSYEKL. The CDR3 nucleotides are TGCGCCAGCAGCCAAGACCCGGACGGAAACTATGGCTACACCTTC. Translation: CASSQDPDGNYGYTF.

This clone was observed a single time. This chain uses TRBV4-2 with TRBJ1-6, with 8 bases lining up with TRBD1. Germline lookup yields CDR1 LGHNA and CDR2 YNFKEQ. Trimming removed 3 bases from V and 6 bases from J; junction bases left unmatched: 4. CDR3 length: 15 amino acids. The CDR3 loop reads CASSQWTGSNSPLHF. DNA for the CDR3: TGTGCCAGCAGCCAGTGGACAGGGAGTAATTCACCCCTCCACTTT.

This clone was observed a single time. The chain joins TRBV28 to TRBJ2-7, with D hard to call. Per the germline V gene, CDR1 is MDHEN and CDR2 is SYDVKM. V dropped 3 bases and J dropped 4 bases, with 13 bases sitting between them. The length of the CDR3 is 14 residues. The CDR3 protein is CASSFGPDVYEQYF. The CDR3 nucleotides are TGTGCCAGCAGTTTTGGGCCCGATGTATACGAGCAGTACTTC.

The gene calls are TRBV28 and TRBJ1-1, with unresolved D. Trimming cost V 0 bases and J 3 bases, with 5 bases left between them. The CDR3 totals 13 residues. Germline-derived CDR1 and CDR2 are MDHEN and SYDVKM. The CDR3 nucleotides read TGTGCCAGCAGTTTATGGCAGGACACTGAAGCTTTCTTT. This gives the protein CASSLWQDTEAFF.

The rearrangement joins TRBV12-3 or TRBV12-4 to TRBJ1-2, with a weak D call TRBD1 (6 bases). The CDR3 is 13 residues long. V lost 7 bases to trimming and J lost 0 bases, with 9 bases between them. CDR3 coding DNA: TGTGCCAGCATGGACAGATCTAACTATGGCTACACCTTC. Translated: CASMDRSNYGYTF.

This chain joins TRBV2 and TRBJ1-4; D is uncertain. CDR1 and CDR2 (germline): SNHLY, FYNNEI. Trimming took 3 bases from V and 7 from J, leaving 12 bases between them. There are 14 residues in the CDR3. CDR3 DNA sequence: TGTGCCAGCAGTGATGGGAGGGTGGGTGAAAAACTGTTTTTT. Its protein is CASSDGRVGEKLFF.

The chain carries TRBV4-1 and TRBJ1-2; 8 bases line up with TRBD1. The trim removed 5 bases at V and 3 bases at J, leaving 5 bases unmatched. The CDR3 is 14 residues long. In germline, CDR1 is MGHRA, CDR2 YSYEKL. The CDR3 nucleotides are TGCGCCAGCAGCAAGACAGGGGTGGACTATGGCTACACCTTC. As protein: CASSKTGVDYGYTF.